This T cell receptor (beta chain) was recorded in a study of T-cell memory formation after mild COVID-19. At the level of the study: TCR clusters largely stayed donor specific. The study's findings and limits: Cross-reactive memory seemingly joined, as some responding clones were found in pre-infection memory. The authors did not confirm SARS-CoV-2 specificity of second-wave clones peaking day 37.

Germline assignment: CDR1 SGHTA and CDR2 FQGNSA. Trimming at V came to 4 bases and at J to 5 bases, leaving 4 bases not matched to a gene. There are 13 residues in the CDR3. This clonotype was counted a few times. The antigen is not known. TCR alpha and TCR beta cDNA libraries carrying sample barcodes and UMIs were produced by 5'RACE using constant-segment primers. A single record per CDR3 protein comes from TCRdb applying MiXCR to the 5' RACE reads. The sample carries roughly 450,000 distinct CDR3 sequences, 15% to 20% recorded once. V usage is TRBV7-2 and J usage is TRBJ1-1, with TRBD1 matching 7 bases. Sequences were obtained from PBMCs or a T cell subset sorted from them (not recorded which). This clonotype was sampled from an adult woman who had mild COVID-19 (a few samples of this study predate the infection). Cell type and time point are not known. The CDR3 region is CASSSYRGTEAFF. Written as DNA, the CDR3 is TGTGCCAGCAGCTCTTACAGGGGAACTGAAGCTTTCTTT.